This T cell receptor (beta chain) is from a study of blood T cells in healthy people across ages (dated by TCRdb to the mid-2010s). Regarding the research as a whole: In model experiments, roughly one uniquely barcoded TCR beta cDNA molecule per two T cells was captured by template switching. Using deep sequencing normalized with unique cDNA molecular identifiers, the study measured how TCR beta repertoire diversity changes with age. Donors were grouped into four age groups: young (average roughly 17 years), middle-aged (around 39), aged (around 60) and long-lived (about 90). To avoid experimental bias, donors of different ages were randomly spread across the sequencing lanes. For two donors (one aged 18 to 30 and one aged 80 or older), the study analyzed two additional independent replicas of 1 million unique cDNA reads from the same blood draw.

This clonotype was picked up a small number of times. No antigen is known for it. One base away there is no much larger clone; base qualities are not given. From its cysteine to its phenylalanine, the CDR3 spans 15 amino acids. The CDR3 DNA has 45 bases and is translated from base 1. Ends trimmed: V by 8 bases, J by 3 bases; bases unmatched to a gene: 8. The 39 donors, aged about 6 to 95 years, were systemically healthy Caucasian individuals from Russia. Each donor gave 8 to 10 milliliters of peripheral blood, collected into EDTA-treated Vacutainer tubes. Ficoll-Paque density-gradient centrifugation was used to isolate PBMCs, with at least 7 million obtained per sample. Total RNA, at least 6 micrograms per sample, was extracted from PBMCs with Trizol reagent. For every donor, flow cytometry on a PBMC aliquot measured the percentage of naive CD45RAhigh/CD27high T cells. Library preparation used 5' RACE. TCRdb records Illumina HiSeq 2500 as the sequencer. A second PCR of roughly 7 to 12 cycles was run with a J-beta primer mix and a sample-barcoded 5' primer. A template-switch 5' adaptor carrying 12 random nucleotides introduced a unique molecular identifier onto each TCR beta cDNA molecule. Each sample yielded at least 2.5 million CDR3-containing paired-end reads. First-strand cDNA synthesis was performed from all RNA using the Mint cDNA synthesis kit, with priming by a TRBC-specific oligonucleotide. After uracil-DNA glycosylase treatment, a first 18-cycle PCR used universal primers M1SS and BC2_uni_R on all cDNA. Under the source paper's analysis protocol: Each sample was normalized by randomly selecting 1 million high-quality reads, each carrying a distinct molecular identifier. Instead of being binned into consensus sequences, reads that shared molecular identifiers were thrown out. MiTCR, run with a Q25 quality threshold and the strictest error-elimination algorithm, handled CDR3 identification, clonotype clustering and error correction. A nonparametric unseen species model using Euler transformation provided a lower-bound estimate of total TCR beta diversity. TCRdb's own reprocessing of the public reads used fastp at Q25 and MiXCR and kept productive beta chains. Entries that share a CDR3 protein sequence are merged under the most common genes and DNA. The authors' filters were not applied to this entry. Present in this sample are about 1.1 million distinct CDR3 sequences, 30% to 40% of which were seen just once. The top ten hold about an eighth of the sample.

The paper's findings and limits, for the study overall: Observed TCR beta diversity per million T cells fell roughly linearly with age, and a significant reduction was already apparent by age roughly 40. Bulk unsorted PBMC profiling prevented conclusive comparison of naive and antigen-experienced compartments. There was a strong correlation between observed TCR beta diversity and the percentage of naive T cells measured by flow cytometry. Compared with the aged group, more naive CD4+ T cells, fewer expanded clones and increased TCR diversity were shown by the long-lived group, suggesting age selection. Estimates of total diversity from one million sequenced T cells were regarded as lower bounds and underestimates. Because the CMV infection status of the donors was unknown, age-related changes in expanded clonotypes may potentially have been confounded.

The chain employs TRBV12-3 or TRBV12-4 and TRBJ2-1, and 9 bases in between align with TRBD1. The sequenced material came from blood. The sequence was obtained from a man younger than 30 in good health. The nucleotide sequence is TGTGCCAGCTTATATCGGGACAGGGTCTACAATGAGCAGTTCTTC. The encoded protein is CASLYRDRVYNEQFF.